These T cell receptor beta chains were read from a single sample in a study of blood T cell repertoires in COVID-19. Some clones are missing from TCRdb's copy, which holds only in-frame ones; the method was immunoSEQ multiplex PCR. Here the sample spans about 300,000 clones, around 89% being singletons. The specimen was peripheral blood. All receptors come from a woman aged 30 to 39 who had recovered from COVID-19. Both conserved end residues are part of each CDR3. The order of the fields is CDR3 length, V gene, D gene, J gene, clone size, CDR3 DNA, CDR3 protein. A D gene is named only where the DNA matches it firmly. The size entry is marked missing in some rows and otherwise reads once, few, many or a size class.

>14|TRBV21-1|NA|TRBJ1-1|NA
TGTGCCAGCAGCGAGCGACAGGGGACTACTGAAGCTTTCTTT
CASSERQGTTEAFF
>14|TRBV14|NA|TRBJ1-1|NA
TGTGCCAGCAGCCAACTACGGTCGAACACTGAAGCTTTCTTT
CASSQLRSNTEAFF
>15|TRBV7-9|TRBD1|TRBJ2-5|NA
TGTGCCAGCAGCTCCCGGACAGGGCCGGGAGAGACCCAGTACTTC
CASSSRTGPGETQYF
>11|TRBV19|NA|TRBJ1-4|NA
TGTGCCAGTAGTTGGGCTGAAAAACTGTTTTTT
CASSWAEKLFF
>13|TRBV11-3|NA|TRBJ2-3|NA
TGTGCCAGCAGCTGGGGGCTGGTAGATACGCAGTATTTT
CASSWGLVDTQYF
>17|TRBV27|TRBD1|TRBJ1-2|NA
TGTGCCAGCAGTTTATCGCTGGGTGGTTTACAGGGGAATGGCTACACCTTC
CASSLSLGGLQGNGYTF
>15|TRBV6-2/TRBV6-3|TRBD2|TRBJ2-7|NA
TGTGCCAGCAGTTACATCGCTAGCGGGGGGTACGAGCAGTACTTC
CASSYIASGGYEQYF
>13|TRBV14|TRBD1|TRBJ1-2|NA
TGTGCCAGCAGCCAGGGACAGCTCTATGGCTACACCTTC
CASSQGQLYGYTF
>15|TRBV18|NA|TRBJ2-6|NA
TGTGCCAGTGCAAATTCAGGTTCCGGCGCCAACGTCCTGACTTTC
CASANSGSGANVLTF
>15|TRBV7-9|NA|TRBJ2-2|NA
TGTGCCAGCAGCCCACGGGCGGGCCTCACCGGGGAGCTGTTTTTT
CASSPRAGLTGELFF
>14|TRBV18|NA|TRBJ1-3|NA
TGTGCCAGCTCGCCGCGGGGGACGGGAAACACCATATATTTT
CASSPRGTGNTIYF
>14|TRBV19|NA|TRBJ1-1|few
TGTGCCAGTAGTGCCGGGAACTTGAACACTGAAGCTTTCTTT
CASSAGNLNTEAFF
>15|TRBV6-5|NA|TRBJ1-1|NA
TGTGCCAGCAGTTACCAACCGACAGGCAACACTGAAGCTTTCTTT
CASSYQPTGNTEAFF
>16|TRBV10-3|TRBD2|TRBJ2-1|many
TGTGCCATCAGCGATAGCGGGGGCAGCTCCTACAATGAGCAGTTCTTC
CAISDSGGSSYNEQFF
>16|TRBV5-1|NA|TRBJ2-3|NA
TGCGCCAGCAGCTTGGCTAGCAGTGGGTTCACAGATACGCAGTATTTT
CASSLASSGFTDTQYF
>16|TRBV11-2|NA|TRBJ2-1|NA
TGTGCCAGCAGCTTAGATAGGAGCAGCTCCTACAATGAGCAGTTCTTC
CASSLDRSSSYNEQFF
>14|TRBV7-2|NA|TRBJ2-7|few
TGTGCCAGCAGCCCCGGACCCGGGTCAGGGGAGCAGTACTTC
CASSPGPGSGEQYF
>12|TRBV5-6|NA|TRBJ1-1|NA
TGTGCCAGCAGCTTGGGGGCCGGAGGAGCTTTCTTT
CASSLGAGGAFF
>13|TRBV7-3|NA|TRBJ1-6|few
TGTGCCAGCAGCCCACAGGGTAACTCACCCCTCCACTTT
CASSPQGNSPLHF
>16|TRBV4-1|TRBD2|TRBJ2-3|NA
TGCGCCAGCAGCCTAACTAGCGGGGGGATACCAGATACGCAGTATTTT
CASSLTSGGIPDTQYF
>15|TRBV7-9|TRBD1|TRBJ2-3|NA
TGTGCCAGCAGCTTGGTTAACAGGGGGACAGATACGCAGTATTTT
CASSLVNRGTDTQYF
>15|TRBV5-1|TRBD1|TRBJ2-5|NA
TGCGCCAGCAGCCTGGCTGGGACAGGGGAAGAGACCCAGTACTTC
CASSLAGTGEETQYF
>16|TRBV5-1|NA|TRBJ2-1|NA
TGCGCCAGCAGCTTGAGTTTGCAGGGGAACTACAATGAGCAGTTCTTC
CASSLSLQGNYNEQFF
>15|TRBV2|NA|TRBJ2-2|NA
TGTGCCAGCAGTGTACAGGGCGCGGACACCGGGGAGCTGTTTTTT
CASSVQGADTGELFF
>16|TRBV7-3|TRBD2|TRBJ2-1|NA
TGTGCCAGCAGCTCTCCGGATAGCGGGGGAAGCAATGAGCAGTTCTTC
CASSSPDSGGSNEQFF
>15|TRBV6-6|TRBD1|TRBJ1-5|NA
TGTGCCAGCAGTTACAGGCCAGGGGGGTTAGAGCCCCAGCATTTT
CASSYRPGGLEPQHF
>15|TRBV19|TRBD1|TRBJ1-1|NA
TGTGCCAGTAGTATGCCGACAGGGATGAACACTGAAGCTTTCTTT
CASSMPTGMNTEAFF
>16|TRBV6-1|TRBD2|TRBJ2-2|NA
TGTGCCAGCAGTGAAGGGACTAGCGGGGGCACCGGGGAGCTGTTTTTT
CASSEGTSGGTGELFF
>16|TRBV9|TRBD2|TRBJ2-7|NA
TGTGCCAGCAGCGCCACGGAGCCAGCGGGGTTTTACGAGCAGTACTTC
CASSATEPAGFYEQYF
>15|TRBV9|TRBD1|TRBJ1-1|NA
TGTGCCAGCAGCGTAGCCGGGACAGGGGGCACTGAAGCTTTCTTT
CASSVAGTGGTEAFF
>14|TRBV5-1|NA|TRBJ2-7|NA
TGCGCCAGCAGTCCACGACAGGCCAATGACGGGCAGTACTTC
CASSPRQANDGQYF
>17|TRBV7-2|TRBD2|TRBJ2-3|NA
TGTGCCAGCAGCCCTAGGAGGGCTAGCGGGGGCACAGATACGCAGTATTTT
CASSPRRASGGTDTQYF